This section outlines one T cell receptor beta chain sequence together with its context. V lost 9 bases to trimming and J lost 1 base; unmatched junction nucleotides: 15. The CDR3 has 16 amino acids. The germline V gene encodes CDR1 SGHVS and CDR2 FQNEAQ. Original handling: How many nucleated cells were present was estimated from reference gene primer amplification. The protocol was immunoSEQ multiplex PCR, while the TCRdb copy is restricted to in-frame clones and leaves out a portion. The V and J calls and clone size come from that table; D and trimming were worked out from the DNA. In the table there are 140,000 or so clones, roughly 85% of which are singletons. This sample is drawn from a study of blood T cell repertoires in COVID-19. At the level of the study: Sites across the United States, Italy and Spain contributed samples from acute and convalescent COVID-19. T cells, B-cell-depleted T cells, or PBMCs provided the cDNA or gDNA that served as material.

The gene calls are TRBV7-8 and TRBJ2-7; TRBD1 aligns across 7 bases. The sample consisted of peripheral blood. The source of this sequence is a human donor with acute or convalescent COVID-19. The donor label of this sample is uncertain. In nucleotides, the CDR3 is TGTGCCAGTAAGCTGGACCCTATCAGGGGGTCCTACGAGCAGTACTTC. Translation gives CASKLDPIRGSYEQYF.